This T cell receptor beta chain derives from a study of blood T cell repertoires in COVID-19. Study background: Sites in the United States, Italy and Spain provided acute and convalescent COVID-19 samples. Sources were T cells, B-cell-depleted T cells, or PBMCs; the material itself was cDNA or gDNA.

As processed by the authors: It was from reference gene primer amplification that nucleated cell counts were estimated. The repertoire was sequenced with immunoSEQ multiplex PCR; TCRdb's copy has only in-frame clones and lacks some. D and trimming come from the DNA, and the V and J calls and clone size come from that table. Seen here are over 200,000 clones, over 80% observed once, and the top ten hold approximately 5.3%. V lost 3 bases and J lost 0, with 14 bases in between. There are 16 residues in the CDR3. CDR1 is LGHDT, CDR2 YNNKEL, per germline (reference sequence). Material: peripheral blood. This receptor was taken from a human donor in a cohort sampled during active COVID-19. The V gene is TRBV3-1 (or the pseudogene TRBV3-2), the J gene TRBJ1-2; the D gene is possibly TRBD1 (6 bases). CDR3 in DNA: TGTGCCAGCAGCCACGGCGGGGGGCGACCTAACTATGGCTACACCTTC. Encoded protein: CASSHGGGRPNYGYTF.